Included here is one T cell receptor beta chain sequence, with context. Its antigen is as yet unknown. This sample stems from a study of lymphopenia after photon versus proton radiotherapy. Profiling relied on immunoSEQ multiplex PCR, and the TCRdb table lists in-frame clones only, not all of them. The sample has 150,000 or so clones, about nine tenths seen once. Regarding the study as a whole: A bigger post-nadir fall in TCR diversity correlated inversely with survival time in deceased patients. Better survival with proton therapy was suggested as possible, not demonstrated.

The germline V gene has CDR1 SGDLS and CDR2 YYNGEE. The germline V and J ends were trimmed by 3 bases and 5 bases, with 20 bases remaining between them. The CDR3 loop spans 16 amino acids. The receptor was isolated from a man aged 50 to 59 with gastric cancer. The chain employs TRBV9 and TRBJ1-1; no reliable D call. Sample: peripheral blood, taken from a patient treated with photon-based radiotherapy. CDR3 in DNA: TGTGCCAGCAGCGCAACGGACTCAACGGCGGGGACTGAAGCTTTCTTT. Protein product: CASSATDSTAGTEAFF. The entire variable domain, with the rest obtained from reference TRBV9 and TRBJ1-1, is as follows: DSGVTQTPKHLITATGQRVTLRCSPRSGDLSVYWYQQSLDQGLQFLIQYYNGEERAKGNILERFSAQQFPDLHSELNLSSLELGDSALYFCASSATDSTAGTEAFFGQGTRLTVV.